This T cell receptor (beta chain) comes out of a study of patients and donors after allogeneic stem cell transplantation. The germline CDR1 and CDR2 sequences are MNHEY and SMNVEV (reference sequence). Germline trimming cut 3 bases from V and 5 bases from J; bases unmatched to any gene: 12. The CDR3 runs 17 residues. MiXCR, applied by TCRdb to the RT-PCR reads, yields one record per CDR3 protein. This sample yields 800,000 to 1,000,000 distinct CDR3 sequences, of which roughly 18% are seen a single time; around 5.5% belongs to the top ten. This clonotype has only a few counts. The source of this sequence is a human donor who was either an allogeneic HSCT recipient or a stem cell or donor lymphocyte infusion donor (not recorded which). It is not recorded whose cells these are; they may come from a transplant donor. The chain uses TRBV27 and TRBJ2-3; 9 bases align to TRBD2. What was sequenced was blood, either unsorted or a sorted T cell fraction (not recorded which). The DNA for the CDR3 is TGTGCCAGCAGTTTGGCCCGAGCGGGGGGCTACCGAGATACGCAGTATTTT. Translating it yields CASSLARAGGYRDTQYF.